The 13 T cell receptor beta chains presented below share a single source sample, sequenced in a study of cytomegalovirus exposure and HLA in healthy donors. Data came from immunoSEQ multiplex PCR; TCRdb stores just in-frame clones and leaves some out. The table lists 65,000 to 75,000 clones, roughly 94% of them singletons. Sequencing was done on a sample of PBMCs. These receptors were taken from a man aged 18 to 30 in good health and CMV-seropositive.

The chain carries TRBV5-1 and TRBJ1-1; D not certain. V was shortened by 4 bases and J by 2 bases, with 12 bases between the two germline ends. Germline-derived CDR1 and CDR2 are SGHRS and YFSETQ. This CDR3 contains 14 residues. This CDR3 is CASSPRGINTEAFF. The DNA for the CDR3 is TGCGCCAGCAGCCCTCGCGGAATAAACACTGAAGCTTTCTTT.

The chain recombines TRBV10-3 with TRBJ1-4, with D possibly matching TRBD1 (5 bases). Trimming left V 4 bases short and J 2 bases short, with 17 bases between. The germline gives CDR1 ENHRY, CDR2 SYGVKD. CDR3 length: 17 amino acids. CDR3 sequence (DNA): TGTGCCATCAGTGGAGGCTGGGGGGTGTCGACTAATGAAAAACTGTTTTTT. This sequence encodes CAISGGWGVSTNEKLFF.

This chain connects TRBV5-1 to TRBJ2-7; tentative D call: TRBD2 (5 bases). Germline V gene lookup returns CDR1 SGHRS and CDR2 YFSETQ. The CDR3 is 13 residues long. Trimming took 0 bases from V and 7 from J, leaving 11 bases between them. CDR3 DNA: TGCGCCAGCAGCTTGGACGAGGGTGGAGAGCAGTACTTC. Protein: CASSLDEGGEQYF.

The chain combines TRBV9 with TRBJ2-5; 9 bases are shared with TRBD2. CDR1 SGDLS and CDR2 YYNGEE come from the germline V gene. The trim removed 0 bases at V and 1 base at J, leaving 4 bases unmatched. The CDR3 runs to 16 residues. The CDR3 loop reads CASSVGASGVQETQYF. The CDR3 region has the DNA TGTGCCAGCAGCGTAGGGGCTAGCGGGGTCCAAGAGACCCAGTACTTC.

The chain carries TRBV2 and TRBJ2-1, with a possible D match to TRBD1 (5 bases). This CDR3 spans 13 amino acids. V lost 4 bases, J lost 4 bases, and 8 bases lay in between. The germline V gene has CDR1 SNHLY and CDR2 FYNNEI. The CDR3 spells CASSGAGYNEQFF. The CDR3 DNA reads as TGTGCCAGCAGTGGGGCAGGGTACAATGAGCAGTTCTTC.

The J gene is TRBJ2-7, the V gene TRBV11-2; D is uncertain. Germline V CDR1 and CDR2: SGHAT, FQNNGV. The V end lost 1 base, the J end lost 3 bases, and 7 bases lay between the germline ends. The length of the CDR3 is 13 residues. The CDR3 DNA sequence: TGTGCCAGCAGCTTAGTCGCAGACTACGAGCAGTACTTC. Translation gives CASSLVADYEQYF.

The chain combines TRBV27 with TRBJ2-7; the match to TRBD2 covers 10 bases. V gave up 4 bases and J gave up 5 bases; unmatched junction bases: 14. Germline CDR1 MNHEY, CDR2 SMNVEV (reference sequence). This CDR3 region has 17 residues. The CDR3 DNA sequence: TGTGCCAGCAGTTCCTCTCTAGCGGGAGTGTTTTTCGACGAGCAGTACTTC. Protein sequence: CASSSSLAGVFFDEQYF.

This chain links TRBV27 with TRBJ2-7, with 7 bases identical to TRBD2. CDR1 is MNHEY and CDR2 is SMNVEV in the germline V gene (reference sequence). Losses at the gene ends were 3 bases for V and 4 bases for J; bases not matched to a gene: 9. This CDR3 is built from 15 residues. The CDR3 DNA reads TGTGCCAGCAGTTTTTCCGGGAGGAGGTTGTACGAGCAGTACTTC. Translation: CASSFSGRRLYEQYF.

CDR3 loop: CASSLLGGRLYEQFF. Written as DNA, the CDR3 is TGTGCCAGCAGTTTATTGGGCGGGAGACTCTATGAGCAGTTCTTC. The J gene is TRBJ2-1, the V gene TRBV28; 7 bases match TRBD2. Trimming cost V 1 base and J 8 bases; bases outside gene matches: 8. The CDR3 contains 15 residues. The V gene's germline CDR1 is MDHEN and CDR2 SYDVKM.

The V and J genes are TRBV9 and TRBJ1-4; 7 bases fit TRBD1. The length of the CDR3 is 15 residues. With V trimmed by 0 bases and J by 4 bases, 3 bases remained unmatched. Looked up from germline, CDR1 is SGDLS and CDR2 is YYNGEE. CDR3 coding DNA: TGTGCCAGCAGCGTAGACGGGACAGTTAATGAAAAACTGTTTTTT. It is translated as CASSVDGTVNEKLFF.

This CDR3 reads CASSPSGSGTDTQYF. The CDR3 region has the DNA TGTGCCAGCAGCCCTAGCGGGAGTGGCACAGATACGCAGTATTTT. This rearrangement joins TRBV4-2 to TRBJ2-3; 10 bases fit TRBD2. The V segment lost 4 bases and the J segment 1 base; nucleotides outside the gene matches: 2. This CDR3 has 15 amino acids. CDR1 and CDR2 from the germline V gene are LGHNA and YNFKEQ.

The gene calls are TRBV9 and TRBJ2-7, with TRBD1 matching over 8 bases. The germline V gene has CDR1 SGDLS and CDR2 YYNGEE. This CDR3 contains 16 residues. The V segment lost 0 bases and the J segment 6 bases; nucleotides outside the gene matches: 11. In DNA form, the CDR3 reads TGTGCCAGCAGCGTAGACGGAGGGGGGACAGGCCCCGAGCAGTACTTC. Protein: CASSVDGGGTGPEQYF.

This chain links TRBV6-6 with TRBJ2-7, with D perhaps TRBD2 (7 bases). This CDR3 contains 15 residues. V was cut by 6 bases and J by 4 bases, with 19 bases left in between. CDR1 and CDR2 (germline): MNHNY, SVGAGI (reference sequence). The chain's CDR3 is CASSRRRGAAYEQYF. CDR3 nucleotides: TGTGCCAGCAGCCGACGCCGGGGGGCCGCGTACGAGCAGTACTTC.